The clone carrying this T cell receptor beta chain came up once. No antigen is known for it. Treatment noted: approximately nine-day PBMC culture with coronavirus spike peptide pools or control peptides (ViraFEST assay). First, ViraFEST expanded antigen-specific T cells with peptide pools, and next it sequenced the TCRs. Roughly 2 million PBMCs were grown per well alongside approximately 9.2 IU/ml IL-2 and roughly 9.3 ug/ml peptide pools. The data derive from a study of vaccination and CD4 T cells after COVID-19. Study background: The post-vaccine samples came a median 72 days after dose two (range 14 to 241). General study points: Among convalescent patients, a median around 86% of reactive clones emerged only after vaccination.

An Oncomine TCR Beta short-read assay was used to sequence the DNA from cultured CD4+ T cells. TCRdb re-called the PCR reads through MiXCR, storing one row per CDR3 protein. The data hold 13,000 to 15,000 distinct CDR3 sequences, with 53% observed a single time. Germline lookup yields CDR1 MDHEN and CDR2 SYDVKM. Unmatched junction bases numbered 5, after V lost 7 bases and J lost 5 bases. CDR3 length equals 14 residues. This sequence was found in a human donor who had recovered from COVID-19. V gene TRBV28 combines with J gene TRBJ2-2, with 9 positions matching TRBD2. Sequenced material: CD4+ T cells from blood, cultured in vitro, taken before SARS-CoV-2 vaccination. CDR3 loop: CASIPGLATGELFF. CDR3 nucleotides: TGTGCCAGCATCCCGGGACTAGCAACCGGGGAGCTGTTTTTT. Full variable domain (rest looked up from reference TRBV28 and TRBJ2-2): DVKVTQSSRYLVKRTGEKVFLECVQDMDHENMFWYRQDPGLGLRLIYFSYDVKMKEKGDIPEGYSVSREKKERFSLILESASTNQTSMYLCASIPGLATGELFFGEGSRLTVL.